This record covers a single TCR beta chain. Its antigen is still unknown. No base qualities exist here, and no much larger clone lies one base off it. Sequencing of TCRB CDR3 was done on genomic DNA with the immunoSEQ assay. On the study's bioinformatics: Analyses were restricted to productive TCRB rearrangements. A clone was defined by a unique TCRB CDR3 sequence, and clonality was computed as a productive clonality index based on Shannon entropy. The template counts of each clone relative to the total templates per sample were used to calculate repertoire overlap between two samples. Flow cytometry-measured V-gene usage correlated with V-gene usage from TCRB sequencing, with a Spearman r of roughly 0.6. TCRdb took this table from immuneACCESS and kept in-frame rearrangements with V and J called. Such tables lack part of the clones; where checked against another copy, unresolved V genes explain under half of the gap, and the rest is unexplained. D and trimming were read from the DNA, whereas the V and J calls and clone size are those reported in that table. In this sample the table shows 15,000 to 20,000 clones, 73% of which occur a single time. The ten largest clones capture roughly a fifth of the sample.

The 15 to 20 healthy controls were blood donors whose buffy coats were used; they had a median age of approximately 61 years (range roughly 20-80), and less than 60% were female. On an AutoMACS, CD4+ and CD8+ cells were isolated via positive magnetic bead selection, and their purity was verified by flow cytometry. Peripheral blood mononuclear cells were obtained using density gradient separation with Ficoll-Paque PLUS. DNA was extracted from CD4-enriched, CD8-enriched or PBMC samples with Nucleospin Tissue or Tissue XS kits and quantified with a Qubit 2.0 fluorometer. The sample belongs to a study of somatic mutations in cytotoxic T cells in rheumatoid arthritis (dated by TCRdb to about 2017). In terms of the full investigation: Some T-cell populations stained with V beta antibodies were sorted by flow on a FACSAria II or Sony SH800 to nearly 100% purity, with sorted V beta1+ cells additionally subjected to TCRB sequencing. Median age was essentially the same in the patient group and the control group. A total of 65 rheumatoid arthritis patients and 15 to 25 healthy controls underwent TCRB deep sequencing. To characterize clonality, the study used TCRB deep sequencing while asking whether somatic mutations are carried by expanded CD8+ T-cell clones in newly diagnosed, untreated rheumatoid arthritis. Study-wide findings and limitations: The slight underrepresentation of TRBV07 in patients was not corrected for multiple comparisons. In patients, CD8+ clonality rose with age (Spearman r ~ 0.45), which was not the case in healthy controls. In about an eighth of the roughly 65 patients the largest CD8+ clone exceeded 20% of CD8+ cells, and several identical CD8+ TCRB sequences were shared between blood and synovial fluid. Rheumatoid arthritis patients and age-matched healthy controls did not significantly differ in CD8+ T-cell clonality. The expanded CD8+ clones had unknown antigen targets, and not appearing in virus-specific databases did not rule out that they were virus-specific.

There are 16 amino acids in the CDR3, from cysteine to phenylalanine inclusive. The kept DNA is CDR3 alone, 48 bases in frame from the first base. CDR1 and CDR2 are drawn from the germline V gene: MGHRA, YSYEKL. Relative to germline, V is missing 3 bases and J is missing 0 bases, with 5 bases of the junction outside any gene match. The chain is encoded by TRBV4-1 joined to TRBJ1-1; 9 junctional bases match TRBD1. The source is a woman aged 60-70 years in good health. The sample was CD8+ T cells sorted from blood. The encoded CDR3 is CASSQPGQGLNTEAFF. The nucleotide sequence is TGCGCCAGCAGCCAGCCCGGACAGGGGCTGAACACTGAAGCTTTCTTT.